This passage covers 31 T cell receptor beta chains from one sample sequenced in a study of shared clonotypes between healthy human individuals. TCRdb keeps only in-frame clones here, not all; method: immunoSEQ multiplex PCR. The data hold millions of clones, with 90% to 95% observed a single time. The material sequenced was naive CD4+ T cells sorted from blood. Regarding subset: CD45RA+ positively selected. The receptors shown here come from a man younger than 35 in good health.

This clone showed up just a few times. V usage is TRBV21-1 and J usage is TRBJ1-5; the DNA was not compared with TRBD1, the D call given in the table. TRBV21-1 has pseudogene status. CDR3 length: 15 residues. This CDR3 is CASSPRGDREVSQHF. The CDR3 DNA reads TGTGCCAGCAGCCCAAGAGGGGACAGGGAGGTGTCCCAGCATTTT.

The chain carries TRBV6-1 and TRBJ1-1, with D uncertain. The CDR3 sequence is 11 residues long. Trimming pared 8 bases from V and 0 bases from J, leaving 4 bases between. Germline V gene sequence: CDR1 MNHNS, CDR2 SASEGT. CDR3 nucleotides: TGTGCCAGCTTCGTGAACACTGAAGCTTTCTTT. It yields the protein CASFVNTEAFF.

The V call is TRBV28, the J call TRBJ1-2; the D gene is possibly TRBD1 (5 bases). The CDR3 loop spans 15 amino acids. The germline gives CDR1 MDHEN, CDR2 SYDVKM. V was clipped by 11 bases and J by 4 bases, with 23 bases between them. The CDR3 DNA sequence: TGTGCCGCCGGGGCGCCGGGAGCTCCCCGCTATGGCTACACCTTC. Its protein product is CAAGAPGAPRYGYTF.

The chain recombines TRBV21-1 with TRBJ2-1. TRBV21-1 counts as a pseudogene. CDR3 size: 15 residues. In DNA, the CDR3 is TGTGCCAGCAGCAAAGAGGGGAGTGTCAACAATGAGCAGTTCTTC. Amino acid sequence: CASSKEGSVNNEQFF.

This clone was counted between two and nine times. The gene calls are TRBV28 and TRBJ1-2; possibly TRBD1 for D (6 bases). Germline V CDR1 and CDR2: MDHEN, SYDVKM. This CDR3 spans 11 amino acids. V lost 8 bases to trimming and J lost 6 bases, with 10 bases between them. The CDR3 DNA reads TGTGCCAGCGAGGACAGCCATGGCTACACCTTC. Translating gives CASEDSHGYTF.

V usage is TRBV7-2 and J usage is TRBJ1-5; D not resolved. Trimming removed 5 bases from V and 5 bases from J, with 7 bases in between. Germline lookup yields CDR1 SGHTA and CDR2 FQGNSA. The CDR3 length is 12 residues. CDR3 amino acids: CASSHPYQPQHF. In DNA form, the CDR3 reads TGTGCCAGCAGCCACCCCTATCAGCCCCAGCATTTT.

The chain is built from TRBV5-1 and TRBJ2-1, with 7 bases identical to TRBD1. CDR3 size: 15 residues. Germline trimming cut 4 bases from V and 1 base from J; bases unmatched to any gene: 5. The germline gives CDR1 SGHRS, CDR2 YFSETQ. The CDR3 spells CASSRDRPSYNEQFF. CDR3 DNA sequence: TGCGCCAGCAGCAGGGACAGACCTTCCTACAATGAGCAGTTCTTC. The variable domain in full, completed from reference TRBV5-1 and TRBJ2-1, reads KAGVTQTPRYLIKTRGQQVTLSCSPISGHRSVSWYQQTPGQGLQFLFEYFSETQRNKGNFPGRFSGRQFSNSRSEMNVSTLELGDSALYLCASSRDRPSYNEQFFGPGTRLTVL.

The J gene is TRBJ1-1, the V gene TRBV9; D gene uncertain. The V gene lost 0 bases and the J gene lost 1 base, with 13 bases spanning the gap. Germline V gives CDR1 SGDLS, CDR2 YYNGEE. The CDR3 has 16 amino acids. The CDR3 region is CASSVAPTLSNTEAFF. The CDR3 DNA reads TGTGCCAGCAGCGTAGCCCCCACTCTCTCGAACACTGAAGCTTTCTTT. Complete variable domain (other parts from reference TRBV9 and TRBJ1-1): DSGVTQTPKHLITATGQRVTLRCSPRSGDLSVYWYQQSLDQGLQFLIQYYNGEERAKGNILERFSAQQFPDLHSELNLSSLELGDSALYFCASSVAPTLSNTEAFFGQGTRLTVV.

The rearrangement uses TRBV6-6 and TRBJ1-5; 10 nucleotides match TRBD1. Looked up from germline, CDR1 is MNHNY and CDR2 is SVGAGI (reference sequence). Unmatched junction bases numbered 7, after V lost 2 bases and J lost 6 bases. CDR3 length equals 16 residues. CDR3 sequence reads: CASSYGQGGYLQPQHF. The CDR3 DNA follows: TGTGCCAGCAGTTACGGACAGGGGGGTTACCTTCAGCCCCAGCATTTT.

The chain combines TRBV10-1 with TRBJ1-5; D gene uncertain. V was shortened by 3 bases and J by 6 bases, with 12 bases between the two germline ends. In germline, CDR1 is WNHNN, CDR2 SYGVQD (reference sequence). The CDR3 length is 14 residues. This CDR3 reads CASSESGNGQPQHF. The DNA for the CDR3 is TGCGCCAGCAGTGAATCGGGGAATGGTCAGCCCCAGCATTTT.

The rearrangement links TRBV30 to TRBJ1-2; D unresolved. V gave up 5 bases and J gave up 6 bases, with 4 bases separating them. The CDR3 sequence is 9 residues long. Germline-derived CDR1 and CDR2 are GTSNPN and SVGIG (reference sequence). The CDR3 bases are TGTGCCTGGCTCGATGGCTACACCTTC. Translating it yields CAWLDGYTF.

This clone occurred once. V is TRBV19 and J is TRBJ1-1; TRBD1 might be the D (6 bases). The V and J ends lost 2 bases and 7 bases respectively, with 8 bases between them. Germline CDR1 and CDR2: LNHDA and SQIVND (reference sequence). The CDR3 is 12 amino acids. DNA for the CDR3: TGTGCCAGTAGTATATCGACAGGTGAAGCTTTCTTT. Protein product: CASSISTGEAFF.

This chain uses TRBV6-6 with TRBJ2-3; weak D call: TRBD2 (6 bases). Germline CDR1 MNHNY, CDR2 SVGAGI (reference sequence). CDR3 size: 12 residues. With 8 bases removed from V and 3 bases from J, the gap between germline ends came to 9 bases. CDR3 loop: CASGLRTDTQYF. CDR3 in DNA: TGTGCCAGCGGACTAAGGACAGATACGCAGTATTTT.

The rearrangement joins TRBV9 to TRBJ2-3, with 12 bases lining up with TRBD2. The CDR3 runs to 14 residues. CDR1 is SGDLS, CDR2 YYNGEE, per germline. The junction had 5 bases not matched to a gene; V was cut back by 6 bases and J by 6 bases. CDR3 sequence (DNA): TGTGCCAGCACAAGGACTAGCGGGGTCGATACGCAGTATTTT. It specifies CASTRTSGVDTQYF.

In this sample, this clone turned up once. The CDR3 DNA is TGTGCCAGCAGTGAGGCGGCTTCTTATAGCAATCAGCCCCAGCATTTT. It is translated as CASSEAASYSNQPQHF. The V call is TRBV6-1, the J call TRBJ1-5; D is uncertain. Looked up from germline, CDR1 is MNHNS and CDR2 is SASEGT. CDR3 length: 16 amino acids. V gave up 3 bases and J gave up 0 bases, with 12 bases separating them.

V gene TRBV6-6 combines with J gene TRBJ2-7; D is ambiguous. Per the germline V gene, CDR1 is MNHNY and CDR2 is SVGAGI (reference sequence). The CDR3 has 15 amino acids. V was pared by 2 bases and J by 0 bases, with 11 bases between. The CDR3 is CASSYTATNSYEQYF. CDR3 DNA: TGTGCCAGCAGTTACACGGCTACTAACTCCTACGAGCAGTACTTC.

Concerning this clone: At the DNA level, this CDR3 is encoded by other sequences in the same sample as well. CDR3 amino acids: CASSLTDNQPQHF. CDR3 coding DNA: TGTGCCAGCAGCTTAACAGACAATCAGCCCCAGCATTTT. This chain connects TRBV11-2 to TRBJ1-5; D unclear. CDR1 and CDR2 (germline): SGHAT, FQNNGV. Trimming cost V 2 bases and J 3 bases, with 5 bases left between them. This CDR3 has 13 amino acids.

The chain is built from TRBV30 and TRBJ2-3, with TRBD1 as a possible D gene (5 bases). The germline CDR1 and CDR2 sequences are GTSNPN and SVGIG (reference sequence). This CDR3 has 16 residues. The germline V and J ends were trimmed by 0 bases and 1 base, with 14 bases remaining between them. The CDR3 coding sequence is TGTGCCTGGAGTGTAGAGACAGTTGGGGGCACAGATACGCAGTATTTT. It translates to CAWSVETVGGTDTQYF.

This chain uses TRBV5-1 with TRBJ2-7; D may be TRBD1 or TRBD2 (5 bases each). CDR3 length equals 15 residues. The ends were cut back, 0 bases at V and 2 bases at J, with 12 bases in the middle. The germline CDR1 and CDR2 sequences are SGHRS and YFSETQ. The CDR3 sequence is CASSLEADIAYEQYF. CDR3 sequence (DNA): TGCGCCAGCAGCTTGGAAGCGGACATTGCCTACGAGCAGTACTTC.

The chain links TRBV5-4 to TRBJ1-1; D is unclear. With 2 bases removed from V and 1 base from J, the gap between germline ends came to 12 bases. Looked up from germline, CDR1 is SGHNT and CDR2 is YYREEE (reference sequence). The CDR3 runs to 15 residues. The CDR3 coding sequence is TGTGCCAGCAGCTTTAGGGAGTTGGGGAACACTGAAGCTTTCTTT. It yields the protein CASSFRELGNTEAFF.

V usage is TRBV19 and J usage is TRBJ1-5; 8 bases map to TRBD1. The V and J ends lost 5 bases and 4 bases, in that order; junction bases with no gene match: 7. The CDR3 is made up of 15 amino acids. Germline CDR1 is LNHDA and CDR2 is SQIVND (reference sequence). The CDR3 region is CASSDRQGKNQPQHF. The CDR3 region has the DNA TGTGCCAGTAGTGATAGACAGGGGAAGAATCAGCCCCAGCATTTT. Full variable domain (missing parts from reference TRBV19 and TRBJ1-5): DGGITQSPKYLFRKEGQNVTLSCEQNLNHDAMYWYRQDPGQGLRLIYYSQIVNDFQKGDIAEGYSVSREKKESFPLTVTSAQKNPTAFYLCASSDRQGKNQPQHFGDGTRLSIL.

CDR3 nucleotide sequence: TGCGCCAGCAGCCAGGGACAGTCCAACACTGAAGCTTTCTTT. Its translation is CASSQGQSNTEAFF. The rearrangement joins TRBV5-1 to TRBJ1-1; 7 bases agree with TRBD1. The CDR3 contains 14 residues. CDR1 is SGHRS, CDR2 YFSETQ, per germline. Unmatched junction bases numbered 5, after V lost 4 bases and J lost 2 bases. The whole variable domain, filled in from reference TRBV5-1 and TRBJ1-1, reads KAGVTQTPRYLIKTRGQQVTLSCSPISGHRSVSWYQQTPGQGLQFLFEYFSETQRNKGNFPGRFSGRQFSNSRSEMNVSTLELGDSALYLCASSQGQSNTEAFFGQGTRLTVV.

V is TRBV30 and J is TRBJ2-1, with D possibly matching TRBD1 (5 bases). In germline, CDR1 is GTSNPN, CDR2 SVGIG (reference sequence). Trimming stripped 5 bases from V and 9 bases from J, with 17 bases between. This CDR3 is built from 13 residues. For the CDR3, the DNA is TGTGCCTGGGGTCGGCAACCCCAGGGTGAGCAGTTCTTC. It yields the protein CAWGRQPQGEQFF.

The chain employs TRBV19 and TRBJ2-7, with a tentative D call TRBD1 (6 bases). Germline CDR1 reads LNHDA; CDR2 reads SQIVND (reference sequence). CDR3 length: 14 residues. V was clipped by 6 bases and J by 6 bases, with 18 bases between them. The CDR3 spells CASRLGQTLGEQYF. The CDR3 DNA is TGTGCCAGTAGACTTGGACAGACGCTTGGCGAGCAGTACTTC.

This clone was observed once. The rearrangement uses TRBV19 and TRBJ1-4; a possible D gene is TRBD1 (5 bases). The length of the CDR3 is 15 residues. Germline V gene sequence: CDR1 LNHDA, CDR2 SQIVND (reference sequence). Deletions cut 4 bases from V and 4 bases from J, with 13 bases between. The CDR3 here is CASSRGTGSNEKLFF. In DNA form, the CDR3 reads TGTGCCAGTAGTAGAGGGACCGGCAGTAATGAAAAACTGTTTTTT.

The sample holds one count of this clone. V is TRBV27 and J is TRBJ2-1; 9 bases align to TRBD1. This CDR3 is 14 amino acids long. Germline V gene sequence: CDR1 MNHEY, CDR2 SMNVEV (reference sequence). Trimming cost V 5 bases and J 4 bases; bases outside gene matches: 3. The CDR3 DNA follows: TGTGCCAGCAGTGGACAGGGGAAGTACAATGAGCAGTTCTTC. This encodes CASSGQGKYNEQFF.

The chain uses TRBV10-3 and TRBJ2-5; TRBD1 is a possible D gene (8 bases). V lost 6 bases to trimming and J lost 3 bases, with 14 bases between them. The CDR3 consists of 14 residues. Germline loops: CDR1 ENHRY, CDR2 SYGVKD. The CDR3 nucleotides read TGTGCCATCAGAGCTACAGGGGGGGAAGAGACCCAGTACTTC. It is translated as CAIRATGGEETQYF.

This chain's CDR3 is CSVIRTSSDEQFF. The CDR3 coding sequence is TGCAGCGTTATCCGGACTAGTTCAGACGAGCAGTTCTTC. The chain uses TRBV29-1 and TRBJ2-1; 7 bases are a match to TRBD2. Looked up from germline, CDR1 is SQVTM and CDR2 is ANQGSEA. The CDR3 is 13 amino acids. Germline trimming cut 5 bases from V and 10 bases from J; bases unmatched to any gene: 11.

The rearrangement uses TRBV18 and TRBJ2-7; D is tentatively TRBD1 or TRBD2 (5 bases each). Trimming removed 6 bases at V and 0 bases at J, with 15 bases between. The CDR3 loop spans 15 amino acids. Germline-derived CDR1 and CDR2 are KGHSH and LQKENI. CDR3 loop: CASSPGATSSYEQYF. In DNA form, the CDR3 reads TGTGCCAGCTCCCCCGGGGCCACTAGCTCCTACGAGCAGTACTTC.

This clone came up a few times. V and J are TRBV6-5 and TRBJ1-1; no reliable D call. V gave up 6 bases and J gave up 1 base, with 15 bases separating them. The CDR3 is made up of 15 amino acids. Looked up from germline, CDR1 is MNHEY and CDR2 is SVGAGI. CDR3 sequence: CASSNSARANTEAFF. CDR3 sequence (DNA): TGTGCCAGCAGCAATAGTGCCCGGGCGAACACTGAAGCTTTCTTT.

The V gene is TRBV2, the J gene TRBJ2-1, with a tentative D call TRBD1 (6 bases). Trimming removed 4 bases from V and 8 bases from J, with 21 bases in between. The CDR3 totals 16 residues. Germline V CDR1 and CDR2: SNHLY, FYNNEI. The CDR3 DNA is TGTGCCAGCAGTGGTCGGCAGGGGCGCCCCAAGCATGAGCAGTTCTTC. Residues: CASSGRQGRPKHEQFF.